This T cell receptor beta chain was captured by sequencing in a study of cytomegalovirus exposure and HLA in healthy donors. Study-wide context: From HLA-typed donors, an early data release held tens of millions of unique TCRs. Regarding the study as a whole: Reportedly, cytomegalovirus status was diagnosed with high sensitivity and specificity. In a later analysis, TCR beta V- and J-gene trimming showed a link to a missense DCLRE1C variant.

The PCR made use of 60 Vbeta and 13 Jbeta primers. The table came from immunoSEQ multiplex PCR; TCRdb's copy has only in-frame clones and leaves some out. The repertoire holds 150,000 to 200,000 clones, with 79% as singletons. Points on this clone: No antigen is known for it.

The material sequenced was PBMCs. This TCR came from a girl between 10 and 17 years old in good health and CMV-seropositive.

CDR3 coding DNA: TGTGCCAGCAGCGAGGATCAGGGAACGCAGTATTTT. Amino acids: CASSEDQGTQYF. The V call is TRBV9, the J call TRBJ2-3; possibly TRBD1 for D (5 bases). Germline V lookup: CDR1 SGDLS, CDR2 YYNGEE. The V and J ends lost 3 bases and 9 bases respectively, with 11 bases between them. This CDR3 has 12 residues.